Below are 6 T cell receptor beta chains sequenced from a single sample in a study of spatial heterogeneity in lung cancer. Regarding time point: sample taken at primary tumor resection. Sequencing was performed on whole RNA extracted from tumor and nontumor lung tissue, or from frozen PBMC, and the material was left unsorted. TCRdb re-called the 5' RACE reads through MiXCR, storing one row per CDR3 protein. The sample holds around 92,000 distinct CDR3 sequences, about an eighth seen once. Sequences were derived from PBMCs, sampled at surgery. The receptors were sampled from a male donor with early-stage non-small cell lung cancer.

This clonotype was counted only a few times. This rearrangement joins TRBV30 to TRBJ1-1, with D possibly matching TRBD1 (6 bases). The germline V gene has CDR1 GTSNPN and CDR2 SVGIG (reference sequence). V lost 4 bases to trimming and J lost 5 bases, with 11 bases between them. The CDR3 covers 12 residues. The CDR3 region is CAWKGQWTEAFF. CDR3 in DNA: TGTGCCTGGAAGGGACAATGGACTGAAGCTTTCTTT.

In its sample, this clonotype was seen many times. V gene TRBV10-3 combines with J gene TRBJ1-6, with a tentative D call TRBD1 (6 bases). This CDR3 comprises 13 residues. Germline V gene data show CDR1 as ENHRY and CDR2 as SYGVKD. The ends were cut back, 6 bases at V and 6 bases at J, with 9 bases in the middle. CDR3 nucleotides: TGTGCCATCAGGACAGGTCTTAATTCACCCCTCCACTTT. This translates into CAIRTGLNSPLHF.

There are a few counts of this clonotype. The rearrangement links TRBV29-1 to TRBJ2-3; D tentatively reads TRBD1 or TRBD2 (6 bases each). This CDR3 contains 13 residues. In germline, CDR1 is SQVTM, CDR2 ANQGSEA. Trimming took 5 bases from V and 5 from J, leaving 14 bases between them. CDR3: CSVRPGAEDTQYF. DNA for the CDR3: TGCAGCGTTCGCCCGGGGGCCGAAGATACGCAGTATTTT.

This clonotype was picked up a small number of times. V gene TRBV13 combines with J gene TRBJ1-1, with D maybe TRBD1 (6 bases). V shed 6 bases and J shed 0 bases, with 11 bases lying between them. The CDR3 runs to 14 residues. The germline V gene encodes CDR1 PRHDT and CDR2 FYEKMQ (reference sequence). The CDR3 DNA follows: TGTGCCAGCAGGCGGACAGCCCTGAACACTGAAGCTTTCTTT. Encoded protein: CASRRTALNTEAFF.

This clonotype was found a few times. The chain recombines TRBV11-2 with TRBJ2-1; 9 nucleotides line up with TRBD1. Looked up from germline, CDR1 is SGHAT and CDR2 is FQNNGV. Germline trimming cut 5 bases from V and 2 bases from J; bases unmatched to any gene: 4. The length of the CDR3 is 15 residues. The CDR3 loop reads CASSPDRGTYNEQFF. The DNA of the CDR3 is TGTGCCAGCAGCCCGGACAGGGGAACCTACAATGAGCAGTTCTTC. Based on the CDR3 plus reference TRBV11-2 and TRBJ2-1, the full variable domain is EAGVAQSPRYKIIEKRQSVAFWCNPISGHATLYWYQQILGQGPKLLIQFQNNGVVDDSQLPKDRFSAERLKGVDSTLKIQPAKLEDSAVYLCASSPDRGTYNEQFFGPGTRLTVL.

The chain combines TRBV25-1 with TRBJ1-5; perhaps TRBD1 as D (5 bases). Germline loops: CDR1 MGHDK, CDR2 SYGVNS. V dropped 8 bases and J dropped 1 base, with 9 bases sitting between them. CDR3 length: 13 amino acids. CDR3 amino acids: CASQGLSNQPQHF. In nucleotides, the CDR3 is TGTGCCAGCCAGGGTTTGAGCAATCAGCCCCAGCATTTT. The full variable domain, in which reference TRBV25-1 and TRBJ1-5 provide the parts outside the CDR3, is EADIYQTPRYLVIGTGKKITLECSQTMGHDKMYWYQQDPGMELHLIHYSYGVNSTEKGDLSSESTVSRIRTEHFPLTLESARPSHTSQYLCASQGLSNQPQHFGDGTRLSIL.